This TCR beta chain is drawn from a study of cytomegalovirus exposure and HLA in healthy donors. Study results and limitations: The study put under 200 TCR beta chains on its list as cytomegalovirus-associated. Earlier analysis found most TCR beta V segments productive about 87% or about 30% of the time.

V lost 4 bases and J 2 bases, leaving 9 bases between the germline ends. Germline values: CDR1 MRHNA, CDR2 SNTAGT. The CDR3 is 14 amino acids. The PCR used 60 Vbeta and 13 Jbeta primers. Profiling relied on immunoSEQ multiplex PCR, and the TCRdb table lists in-frame clones only, not all of them. The data show 95,000 to 150,000 clones, roughly four fifths seen once. As to this clone: Its target is unknown.

The receptor's source is a woman aged 40 to 55 in good health and CMV-seropositive. The sample consisted of PBMCs. The chain joins TRBV6-4 to TRBJ2-1; a weak D match, TRBD1 (5 bases). The CDR3 sequence is CASSVGVPYNEQFF. The CDR3 region has the DNA TGTGCCAGCAGTGTAGGGGTCCCCTACAATGAGCAGTTCTTC.